A single sample gave rise to the 25 T cell receptor beta chains below, sequenced in a study of radiation and T cells in renal cell carcinoma. Time point here: baseline pretreatment blood. Treatment in this sample: 15 Gy SBRT to primary tumor, nephrectomy 4 weeks later. The protocol was immunoSEQ multiplex PCR, while the TCRdb copy is restricted to in-frame clones and leaves out a portion. In the table there are 150,000 or so clones, 88% of which are singletons. The specimen was blood, collected from a patient whose treatment included radiotherapy and nephrectomy. The receptors come from a woman in her forties or fifties with renal cell carcinoma.

The chain carries TRBV2 and TRBJ2-3; possibly TRBD2 for D (7 bases). The germline gives CDR1 SNHLY, CDR2 FYNNEI. The CDR3 consists of 17 residues. V was pared by 0 bases and J by 4 bases, with 17 bases between. For the CDR3, the DNA is TGTGCCAGCAGTGAAGCTAAACCGGGGGGCGATCCAGATACGCAGTATTTT. This translates into CASSEAKPGGDPDTQYF. Full variable domain (missing parts from reference TRBV2 and TRBJ2-3): EPEVTQTPSHQVTQMGQEVILRCVPISNHLYFYWYRQILGQKVEFLVSFYNNEISEKSEIFDDQFSVERPDGSNFTLKIRSTKLEDSAMYFCASSEAKPGGDPDTQYFGPGTRLTVL.

The chain uses TRBV7-9 and TRBJ1-2; no clear D. Germline V gene lookup returns CDR1 SEHNR and CDR2 FQNEAQ (reference sequence). V was pared by 5 bases and J by 6 bases, with 19 bases between. CDR3 length: 15 residues. This CDR3 is CASSVRTAATDGYTF. CDR3 DNA: TGTGCCAGCAGCGTTCGGACGGCCGCAACTGATGGCTACACCTTC.

The CDR3 nucleotides are TGTGCCGTGGCGTGGAGGGAAACTACTGAAGCTTTCTTT. Protein product: CAVAWRETTEAFF. J is TRBJ1-1 and V is TRBV10-3; D not resolved. The germline V gene has CDR1 ENHRY and CDR2 SYGVKD. Trimming took 11 bases from V and 5 from J, leaving 18 bases between them. The CDR3 extends over 13 amino acids.

This chain connects TRBV5-1 to TRBJ2-5; D is perhaps TRBD1 (6 bases). The CDR3 runs to 15 residues. Germline CDR1 is SGHRS and CDR2 is YFSETQ. V was clipped by 2 bases and J by 5 bases, with 16 bases between them. CDR3: CASSFGGGGPETQYF. The CDR3 region has the DNA TGCGCCAGCAGCTTTGGGGGCGGAGGTCCGGAGACCCAGTACTTC.

CDR3 loop: CASSQKGTGVNEKLFF. As DNA, the CDR3 is TGCGCCAGCAGCCAAAAGGGGACAGGGGTTAATGAAAAACTGTTTTTT. The chain employs TRBV4-3 and TRBJ1-4, with 10 nucleotides matching TRBD1. V gave up 2 bases and J gave up 4 bases; unmatched junction bases: 4. The germline gives CDR1 LGHNA, CDR2 YSLEER. The CDR3 is 16 residues long.

This clone showed up just a few times. J is TRBJ1-4 and V is TRBV5-1; 10 bases are a match to TRBD1. CDR1 is SGHRS and CDR2 is YFSETQ in the germline V gene. This CDR3 is built from 13 residues. Trimming took 4 bases from V and 8 from J; bases not matched to a gene: 2. The CDR3 bases are TGCGCCAGCAGCGCGGGACAGGGGGAAAAACTGTTTTTT. Its translation is CASSAGQGEKLFF.

The table lists this clone with a few counts. The chain recombines TRBV18 with TRBJ1-4, with TRBD1 as a possible D gene (5 bases). In germline, CDR1 is KGHSH, CDR2 LQKENI. The ends were cut back, 3 bases at V and 11 bases at J, with 13 bases in the middle. The CDR3 covers 13 residues. The chain's CDR3 is CASSPGPGDKLFF. CDR3 DNA sequence: TGTGCCAGCTCACCGGGACCGGGGGATAAACTGTTTTTT.

The rearrangement links TRBV7-9 to TRBJ2-2; 7 nucleotides agree with TRBD1. V lost 0 bases, J lost 4 bases, and 2 bases stayed unmatched. CDR3 size: 15 residues. Germline V gene lookup returns CDR1 SEHNR and CDR2 FQNEAQ (reference sequence). The CDR3 sequence is CASSLAGQATGELFF. CDR3 nucleotides: TGTGCCAGCAGCTTAGCAGGACAGGCCACCGGGGAGCTGTTTTTT.

As DNA, the CDR3 is TGTGCCAGCAGCTCCGGGCTGGCGAACACCATATATTTT. Its translation: CASSSGLANTIYF. The chain has TRBV7-9 and TRBJ1-3; D not certain. Germline V gene data show CDR1 as SEHNR and CDR2 as FQNEAQ (reference sequence). The CDR3 consists of 13 residues. The V and J ends lost 4 bases and 7 bases respectively, with 11 bases between them.

The chain carries TRBV4-3 and TRBJ1-2; D possibly corresponds to TRBD1 (6 bases). CDR1 and CDR2 (germline): LGHNA, YSLEER. The V end lost 4 bases, the J end lost 6 bases, and 15 bases lay between the germline ends. The CDR3 length is 14 residues. The CDR3 here is CASSLRRGADGYTF. Here the CDR3 DNA reads TGCGCCAGCAGCCTTCGGCGGGGGGCAGATGGCTACACCTTC.

The V and J genes are TRBV5-6 and TRBJ1-6, with 7 nucleotides matching TRBD1. The germline gives CDR1 SGHDT, CDR2 YYEEEE. The CDR3 is made up of 16 amino acids. V shed 2 bases, J shed 1 base, and the junction held 3 bases outside the gene matches. CDR3 in amino acids: CASSLRTGSYNSPLHF. The CDR3 nucleotides read TGTGCCAGCAGCTTACGGACAGGATCCTATAATTCACCCCTCCACTTT.

The chain couples TRBV19 to TRBJ1-1; a possible D gene is TRBD1 (6 bases). V was shortened by 4 bases and J by 2 bases, with 20 bases between the two germline ends. The length of the CDR3 is 17 residues. Per the germline V gene, CDR1 is LNHDA and CDR2 is SQIVND (reference sequence). CDR3 in amino acids: CASSRSRKTGGNTEAFF. In DNA form, the CDR3 reads TGTGCCAGTAGTAGGTCCCGCAAGACAGGCGGTAACACTGAAGCTTTCTTT.

DNA for the CDR3: TGTGCCAGCGCCCGGGACTACGCGAACACCGGGGAGCTGTTTTTT. Protein sequence: CASARDYANTGELFF. The rearrangement links TRBV6-6 to TRBJ2-2; 7 bases agree with TRBD2. The CDR3 has 15 amino acids. Germline values: CDR1 MNHNY, CDR2 SVGAGI (reference sequence). V gave up 8 bases and J gave up 0 bases; unmatched junction bases: 6.

CDR3 DNA sequence: TGCGCCAGCAGCGAGGGACGCGCAGAAGAGACCCAGTACTTC. Amino acid sequence: CASSEGRAEETQYF. This chain uses TRBV4-3 with TRBJ2-5; either TRBD1 or TRBD2 may supply D (5 bases each). Trimming stripped 5 bases from V and 3 bases from J, with 13 bases between. Germline V gene sequence: CDR1 LGHNA, CDR2 YSLEER. The CDR3 is 14 residues long.

The J gene is TRBJ2-5, the V gene TRBV5-6; TRBD2 is a possible D gene (5 bases). The germline CDR1 and CDR2 sequences are SGHDT and YYEEEE. Trimming cost V 2 bases and J 3 bases, with 8 bases left between them. The CDR3 has 13 residues. CDR3 coding DNA: TGTGCCAGCAGCTTAGTCGGGAAAGAGACCCAGTACTTC. It translates to CASSLVGKETQYF.

This clone has only a few counts. The rearrangement joins TRBV9 to TRBJ1-1; 8 nucleotides line up with TRBD1. The germline CDR1 and CDR2 sequences are SGDLS and YYNGEE. The V segment lost 3 bases and the J segment 7 bases; nucleotides outside the gene matches: 8. The CDR3 loop spans 14 amino acids. CDR3 bases: TGTGCCAGCAGCGCAAGGAACACAGGGGGTGAAGCTTTCTTT. The encoded protein is CASSARNTGGEAFF.

A few counts support this clone. The V and J genes are TRBV29-1 and TRBJ1-2, with 10 bases that match TRBD1. The CDR3 consists of 16 residues. The germline V gene has CDR1 SQVTM and CDR2 ANQGSEA. J lost 3 bases, V lost 7 bases, and 14 bases had no gene match. The CDR3 is CSAGNRDRGWDYGYTF. The CDR3 DNA follows: TGCAGCGCCGGCAACCGGGACAGGGGTTGGGACTATGGCTACACCTTC. The entire variable domain, with the rest obtained from reference TRBV29-1 and TRBJ1-2, is as follows: SAVISQKPSRDICQRGTSLTIQCQVDSQVTMMFWYRQQPGQSLTLIATANQGSEATYESGFVIDKFPISRPNLTFSTLTVSNMSPEDSSIYLCSAGNRDRGWDYGYTFGSGTRLTVV.

The J gene is TRBJ1-3, the V gene TRBV4-1; D is ambiguous. Deletions cut 0 bases from V and 0 bases from J, with 6 bases between. Germline CDR1 reads MGHRA; CDR2 reads YSYEKL. This CDR3 contains 15 residues. The CDR3 bases are TGCGCCAGCAGCCAAGACGAAATCTCTGGAAACACCATATATTTT. Translation: CASSQDEISGNTIYF.

The genes are TRBV9 and TRBJ2-1; 10 bases fit TRBD2. The CDR3 sequence is 18 residues long. Germline V CDR1 and CDR2: SGDLS, YYNGEE. Losses at the gene ends were 1 base for V and 2 bases for J; bases not matched to a gene: 9. CDR3 in amino acids: CASSVSLSGGATYNEQFF. For the CDR3, the DNA is TGTGCCAGCAGCGTATCCTTAAGCGGGGGGGCCACCTACAATGAGCAGTTCTTC.

The chain joins TRBV19 to TRBJ2-1; TRBD2 matches at 15 bases. J gave up 7 bases and V 5 bases, and 6 bases lay outside the gene matches. The CDR3 loop spans 16 amino acids. Looked up from germline, CDR1 is LNHDA and CDR2 is SQIVND (reference sequence). CDR3 nucleotides: TGTGCCAGTAGTGTCGGACTAGCGGGGGGGGAAAATGAGCAGTTCTTC. Translating it yields CASSVGLAGGENEQFF.

The V and J genes are TRBV10-3 and TRBJ2-7; 7 bases fit TRBD2. This CDR3 has 13 residues. Germline V lookup: CDR1 ENHRY, CDR2 SYGVKD. The ends lost 10 bases at V and 2 bases at J; junction bases unmatched: 8. The CDR3 reads CASRRGEAYEQYF. The CDR3 DNA follows: TGTGCCAGCCGCCGGGGGGAGGCCTACGAGCAGTACTTC.

Concerning this clone itself: Germline and junction disagree at one end, which may indicate a read error. The chain carries TRBV19 and TRBJ1-1, with D hard to call. Germline assignment: CDR1 LNHDA and CDR2 SQIVND (reference sequence). The CDR3 is made up of 13 amino acids. CDR3 protein: CASSIDLVSLSVF. CDR3 nucleotides: TGTGCCAGTAGTATAGATCTGGTCTCCCTCTCGGTCTTT.

This clone was detected once. The chain recombines TRBV6-5 with TRBJ1-1; D remains ambiguous. This CDR3 is built from 12 residues. V gave up 8 bases and J gave up 0 bases, with 7 bases separating them. The germline V gene encodes CDR1 MNHEY and CDR2 SVGAGI. For the CDR3, the DNA is TGTGCCAGCGGTTCGGTGAACACTGAAGCTTTCTTT. Translation gives CASGSVNTEAFF.

V and J are TRBV2 and TRBJ2-3, with TRBD2 matching over 8 bases. Germline V gene sequence: CDR1 SNHLY, CDR2 FYNNEI. The CDR3 runs to 15 residues. J lost 4 bases, V lost 1 base, and 4 bases had no gene match. The CDR3: CASSEERGWADTQYF. The CDR3 bases are TGTGCCAGCAGTGAAGAGCGGGGGTGGGCAGATACGCAGTATTTT.

This sequence joins TRBV11-2 and TRBJ2-5, with D perhaps matching TRBD1 or TRBD2 (6 bases each). This CDR3 has 15 amino acids. V was clipped by 1 base and J by 5 bases, with 14 bases between them. The germline V gene encodes CDR1 SGHAT and CDR2 FQNNGV. The CDR3: CASSLGARGRETQYF. CDR3 coding DNA: TGTGCCAGCAGCTTAGGGGCCCGGGGGCGGGAGACCCAGTACTTC.